This record covers a single TCR beta chain. Its specificity is unknown. V shed 5 bases and J 6 bases; nucleotides not matched to a gene: 11. CDR3 length: 15 amino acids. Germline V gives CDR1 GTSNPN, CDR2 SVGIG (reference sequence). CD8+ and CD4+ T cells from blood underwent TCR beta sequencing, which was carried out in a high-throughput format. Negative isolation yielded CD8+ and CD4+ T cells; FACS enriched TEMRA cells. The data derive from a study of CD8 T cells in Susac syndrome. Findings of the study overall: In Susac syndrome, the CD4+ T cell repertoires did not show clonal expansion.

Reverse transcription of about 0.5 to 1 ug RNA was carried out with random hexamers. Multiplex immunoSEQ PCR targeted 54 Vbeta and 13 Jbeta TCR beta segments. TCRdb itself ran the immunoSEQ multiplex PCR reads through MiXCR, one entry per CDR3 protein. The table lists some 110,000 distinct CDR3 sequences, 96% of them singletons. The sample was CD4+ T cells from PBMCs. The chain links TRBV30 to TRBJ1-5; 9 positions match TRBD1. The clonotype was recovered from a human donor with Susac syndrome. CDR3 region: CAWALGTGRIQPQHF. The CDR3 DNA sequence: TGTGCCTGGGCGCTTGGGACAGGGAGAATTCAGCCCCAGCATTTT.